This entry is about one TCR beta chain. Its antigen is as yet unknown. Autologous stem cell transplantation was followed by relapse in every patient, and brentuximab vedotin exposure varied. V lost 1 base and J 8 bases, leaving 16 bases between the germline ends. The CDR3 consists of 15 residues. CDR1 is SGDLS and CDR2 is YYNGEE in the germline V gene. The entry originates in a study of PD-1 blockade in classical Hodgkin lymphoma. Study-wide findings and caveats: The baseline diversity of complete responders showed similarity to that of newly diagnosed patients. Relapsed/refractory patients reportedly had the lowest baseline TCR diversity, below newly diagnosed patients, who were below healthy donors.

Method: immunoSEQ multiplex PCR; TCRdb's copy keeps in-frame clones and lacks some. The sample consists of tens of thousands of clones, 75% to 90% of them appearing once. V usage is TRBV9 and J usage is TRBJ2-1, with TRBD2 as a possible D gene (6 bases). The material sequenced was peripheral blood mononuclear cells (PBMCs), taken at baseline. The sequence was collected from a human donor with classical Hodgkin lymphoma. CDR3 bases: TGTGCCAGCAGCGTAATGAGGACTATCTTGGATGAGCAGTTCTTC. This gives the protein CASSVMRTILDEQFF.